This is a list of T cell receptor beta chains from one sample in a study of PD-1 blockade in mismatch repair-deficient tumors. Using immunoSEQ multiplex PCR, the repertoire was profiled, and TCRdb retains in-frame clones only, with some absent. Of some 120,000 clones in the sample, more than 70% were seen once. This material consisted of peripheral blood, taken approximately 71 weeks after starting pembrolizumab. These receptors came from an adult with mismatch repair-deficient cancer. Each CDR3 is given with its conserved first and last residue. Each record gives: clone size, V gene, J gene, D gene, CDR3 protein, CDR3 DNA. The D gene is left open where the match is weak. Rows give clone size only sometimes, using once, few, many, or a class for an expanded clone.

>once|TRBV1|TRBJ1-1|-
CTSSQDFVGRNTEAFF
TGCACCAGCAGCCAAGATTTTGTTGGGAGGAACACTGAAGCTTTCTTT
>-|TRBV29-1|TRBJ1-5|-
CSAGGSNQPQHF
TGCAGCGCCGGAGGGAGCAATCAGCCCCAGCATTTT
>-|TRBV21-1|TRBJ2-4|-
CASSKVHRANIQYF
TGTGCCAGCAGCAAAGTACACAGGGCGAACATTCAGTACTTC
>-|TRBV19|TRBJ2-5|-
CASSGRSEGPGTQYF
TGTGCCAGTAGTGGGCGATCGGAAGGCCCCGGGACCCAGTACTTC
>-|TRBV27|TRBJ2-1|TRBD2
CASRPLAGGPRNEQFF
TGTGCCAGCAGACCTTTAGCGGGAGGGCCACGGAATGAGCAGTTCTTC
>-|TRBV7-2|TRBJ2-2|-
CASSLSWGVPNTGELFF
TGTGCCAGCAGCTTAAGCTGGGGGGTACCGAACACCGGGGAGCTGTTTTTT
>-|TRBV7-9|TRBJ2-7|-
CASSLGMGPYEQYF
TGTGCCAGCAGCTTAGGTATGGGACCCTACGAGCAGTACTTC
>-|TRBV10-1|TRBJ2-7|TRBD1
CASSSGTGGYEQYF
TGCGCCAGCAGTTCCGGGACAGGGGGCTACGAGCAGTACTTC
>-|TRBV9|TRBJ2-5|TRBD2
CASSLGREQTQYF
TGTGCCAGCAGCCTCGGGAGGGAGCAGACCCAGTACTTC
>-|TRBV4-2|TRBJ2-7|-
CASSQGIGGGYEQYF
TGTGCCAGCAGCCAAGGGATAGGGGGAGGCTACGAGCAGTACTTC
>-|TRBV7-2|TRBJ1-2|-
CASSPPPGTRDYGYTF
TGTGCCAGCAGCCCACCCCCAGGTACGAGGGACTATGGCTACACCTTC
>-|TRBV4-1|TRBJ2-7|-
CASSPGPRDEQYF
TGCGCCAGCAGCCCGGGACCCAGGGACGAGCAGTACTTC
>-|TRBV11-2|TRBJ2-7|-
CASSFGSSYEQYF
TGTGCCAGCAGCTTTGGGTCGTCCTACGAGCAGTACTTC
>-|TRBV9|TRBJ2-3|-
CASSVGVAGTDTQYF
TGTGCCAGCAGCGTAGGGGTAGCGGGCACAGATACGCAGTATTTT
>-|TRBV28|TRBJ2-7|TRBD2
CASRASGVPYEQYF
TGTGCCAGCAGGGCTAGCGGGGTCCCCTACGAGCAGTACTTC
>-|TRBV6-6|TRBJ1-4|-
CASSYSYSSGGKLFF
TGTGCCAGCAGTTACTCCTACAGTTCCGGGGGAAAACTGTTTTTT
>-|TRBV10-2|TRBJ2-7|TRBD2
CASSGTSTYEQYF
TGCGCCAGCAGCGGGACTAGCACCTACGAGCAGTACTTC
>-|TRBV13|TRBJ2-1|-
CASSPGTPNEQFF
TGTGCCAGCAGTCCCGGGACTCCCAATGAGCAGTTCTTC
>once|TRBV6-6|TRBJ2-7|TRBD1
CASSSPRQGVPYEQYF
TGTGCCAGCAGTTCCCCCAGACAGGGTGTCCCCTACGAGCAGTACTTC
>once|TRBV5-1|TRBJ2-3|-
CASSFSLGHTTDTQYF
TGCGCCAGCAGCTTTAGTTTGGGCCATACCACAGATACGCAGTATTTT
>-|TRBV4-3|TRBJ2-2|TRBD2
CASSPGLAGTGELFF
TGCGCCAGCAGCCCGGGACTAGCGGGGACCGGGGAGCTGTTTTTT
>-|TRBV30|TRBJ2-1|-
CAWSDWTLYNEQFF
TGTGCCTGGAGTGACTGGACCCTCTACAATGAGCAGTTCTTC
>-|TRBV27|TRBJ2-2|-
CASSFGATGELFF
TGTGCCAGCAGTTTTGGGGCTACCGGGGAGCTGTTTTTT
>once|TRBV5-4|TRBJ1-2|-
CASSSTGDGYTF
TGTGCCAGCAGCTCTACAGGTGACGGCTACACCTTC
>few|TRBV27|TRBJ2-7|-
CASSFGQLYEQYF
TGTGCCAGCAGTTTTGGACAGCTATACGAGCAGTACTTC
>-|TRBV5-1|TRBJ2-5|-
CASSRGTQETQYF
TGCGCCAGCAGCAGGGGGACGCAAGAGACCCAGTACTTC
>-|TRBV7-2|TRBJ2-7|TRBD2
CASSSREGRYEQYF
TGTGCCAGCAGCTCGCGGGAGGGCCGCTACGAGCAGTACTTC
>-|TRBV7-6|TRBJ2-2|TRBD1
CASSLSTGGLGELFF
TGTGCCAGCAGCTTATCAACAGGGGGCCTCGGGGAGCTGTTTTTT
>-|TRBV10-3|TRBJ2-2|-
CAISEPGTMNTGELFF
TGTGCCATCAGTGAGCCCGGGACCATGAACACCGGGGAGCTGTTTTTT
>-|TRBV11-3|TRBJ1-2|-
CASSLGGLTYYGYTF
TGTGCCAGCAGCTTAGGCGGGTTGACCTACTATGGCTACACCTTC
>-|TRBV28|TRBJ2-5|-
CASSLQGVQVVTQYF
TGTGCCAGCAGTTTGCAAGGAGTTCAGGTGGTAACCCAGTACTTC
>-|TRBV6-5|TRBJ1-1|-
CASSTGNTEAFF
TGTGCCAGCAGTACAGGGAACACTGAAGCTTTCTTT
>-|TRBV19|TRBJ2-7|TRBD1
CASSPRDRGVYEQYF
TGTGCCAGTAGTCCTAGGGACAGGGGCGTCTACGAGCAGTACTTC
>-|TRBV10-3|TRBJ2-7|-
CAISGPDSTYEQYF
TGTGCCATCAGTGGACCGGACAGTACCTACGAGCAGTACTTC
>-|TRBV29-1|TRBJ2-7|-
CSVERGPYEQYF
TGCAGCGTTGAGCGGGGTCCCTACGAGCAGTACTTC
>-|TRBV4-1|TRBJ2-7|TRBD1
CASSQVGQAEEQYF
TGCGCCAGCAGCCAAGTAGGACAGGCGGAGGAGCAGTACTTC
>-|TRBV15|TRBJ2-3|-
CTTRASGVSKGDTQYF
TGTACCACCAGAGCTAGTGGGGTTAGTAAGGGAGATACGCAGTATTTT
>-|TRBV30|TRBJ1-2|TRBD1
CASSPTGVDANYGYTF
TGTGCCAGCAGTCCGACAGGGGTGGACGCTAACTATGGCTACACCTTC
>-|TRBV9|TRBJ2-5|-
CASSSPDRGETQYF
TGTGCCAGCAGCTCTCCGGATCGGGGAGAGACCCAGTACTTC
>once|TRBV10-3|TRBJ2-2|TRBD1
CAISARGQGDTGELFF
TGTGCCATCAGTGCGCGGGGACAGGGGGACACCGGGGAGCTGTTTTTT
>-|TRBV6-5|TRBJ2-2|-
CASRIGFTGELFF
TGTGCCAGCAGGATAGGTTTCACCGGGGAGCTGTTTTTT
>-|TRBV2|TRBJ1-2|-
CASRKDTAGGYTF
TGTGCCAGCAGGAAGGACACCGCGGGAGGCTACACCTTC
>-|TRBV7-2|TRBJ1-2|-
CASSLEGGRGYTF
TGTGCCAGCAGCTTAGAAGGGGGTCGTGGCTACACCTTC
>-|TRBV28|TRBJ1-4|-
CASSIGSAGAGEKLFF
TGTGCCAGCAGCATCGGGTCGGCAGGGGCGGGTGAAAAACTGTTTTTT